The following is a T cell receptor (beta chain) sequence with its context. Its antigen is currently unknown. The repertoire was sequenced with immunoSEQ multiplex PCR; TCRdb's copy has only in-frame clones and lacks some. The sample records some 420,000 clones, around 87% being singletons. Treatment defined: 19 received Ad26.COV2.S at low or high dose, single or two shots; roughly five received placebo; per-sample allocation not given. Sampling occurred on day 63 after the first vaccine or placebo injection. Vaccination used an Ad26 vector expressing Wuhan-strain SARS-CoV-2 spike. This sample is part of a study of Ad26.COV2.S vaccination and SARS-CoV-2 variants. The wider study: By the intramuscular route, Ad26.COV2.S was given once, or twice 56 days apart. Study-wide findings and caveats: Responses of spike-specific T cells (both CD8+ and CD4+) reportedly showed substantial breadth after vaccination. Relative to placebo recipients, vaccine recipients exhibited elevated spike-specific TCR breadth.

This CDR3 has 15 amino acids. This chain connects TRBV12-2 to TRBJ1-1. TRBV12-2 is noted as a pseudogene. The TCR was taken from a person aged 18-65 years who received the Ad26.COV2.S COVID-19 vaccine or a placebo. Sequenced material: peripheral blood, taken in a trial of Ad26.COV2.S vaccine versus placebo. The CDR3 sequence is CASRLIGWELGGAFF. The CDR3 coding sequence is TGTGCAAGTCGCTTAATTGGGTGGGAACTTGGAGGAGCTTTCTTT.